This TCR beta chain is drawn from a study of T cells after posttransplantation cyclophosphamide listed by TCRdb under 2016. Study-level background: T cell repertoire reconstitution was tracked by TRB sequencing after myeloablative bone marrow transplantation in which posttransplantation cyclophosphamide was used as GVHD prophylaxis. Public TRB sequences were compared against a database of over 3,500 sequences linked to responses to pathogens, tumor antigens, self-antigens and alloantigens. In 3 patients, up to about 3 additional blood samples taken between 2 and 5.2 years after transplant also underwent TRB sequencing, as did pretransplant blood from a handful of patients. Blood from all 34 PTCy patients who had 1-year posttransplant specimens underwent TRB sequencing. Samples from around 40 PTCy-treated patients and under 20 related bone marrow donors of those patients were subjected to antigen receptor sequencing. Because TRA and TRB clonality correlated tightly in fewer than ten samples, later TCR analyses were limited to TRB.

TRB sequencing was run on genomic DNA with either the immunoSEQ assay at survey resolution or the hsTCRB kit. Processing in the source paper ran as follows. The immunoSEQ software was used for initial read processing, and the LymphoSeq R package was used for repertoire analyses. Clonality was computed as 1 minus normalized Shannon entropy; Gini coefficient was also calculated for each TRB dataset. To infer phenotypes in unsorted samples, TRB sequences from sorted subsets of the recipient or donor were mapped onto unsorted samples from the same recipient. The source is immuneACCESS, and TCRdb retained only in-frame sequences with V and J called. Part of the clones is not carried over; for the studies checked, unresolved V genes explain less than half of this, and the remainder is unexplained. V, J and clone size were drawn from that table, and D and trimming were deduced from the DNA. The sample yields about 31,000 clones; about 91% were counted once. Together, the top ten hold approximately 0.098% of the sample.

Of note for this clone: Its antigen specificity is not known. Base qualities are missing; no much larger clone stands one base away.

From the cysteine through the phenylalanine, the CDR3 covers 15 amino acids. Only the CDR3 part of the read is kept: 45 bases, read in frame from the first base. As encoded in the germline V gene, CDR1 is SGHRS while CDR2 is YFSETQ. V is cut by 0 bases and J by 0 bases, and the space between the germline ends is 7 bases. Beyond this particular receptor, the publication reports: The TRB repertoires of T cells infiltrating skin or GI tract showed only limited overlap with the TRB repertoires of T cells in blood. Across more than 40 patients, TRB clonality was highly associated with recipient CMV seropositivity and CMV reactivation, and diversity in PTCy patients was similar to diversity in CNI/methotrexate controls. At 1-2 months, donor-recipient similarity was low but rose over the first year, and the later blood repertoires were often dominated by donor CD8+ memory clones.

Naive T cells were defined as viable CD3+CD4+ or CD3+CD8+ cells that were CCR7+CD45RA+CD45RO-CD95-CD27+CD28+. Related bone marrow donors provided peripheral blood samples on the day of marrow donation. Mononuclear cells from peripheral blood and bone marrow were separated by Ficoll-Hypaque density centrifugation and then cryopreserved. FACS on a FACSAria II was used to sort CD4+ and CD8+ T cells, including the naive and memory subsets. Material for sequencing was naive CD4+ T cells sorted from blood. The rearrangement combines TRBV5-1 with TRBJ1-5, with no confidently assigned D gene. The clonotype originates from a man under 40 in good health and a related stem cell transplant donor. The nucleotide sequence is given as TGCGCCAGCAGCTTGGACAGTTTTAGCAATCAGCCCCAGCATTTT. This codes for CASSLDSFSNQPQHF.